The source of this T cell receptor beta chain is a study of control samples from healthy donors and cancer patients. Libraries were prepared by immunoSEQ multiplex PCR; TCRdb keeps only in-frame clonotypes and omits some of them. The sample consists of roughly 160,000 clones, approximately 94% of them appearing once. The CDR3 has 15 amino acids. The V gene's germline CDR1 is SGHRS and CDR2 YFSETQ. Trimming took off 1 base at V and 4 bases at J, with 14 bases between the two ends. The TCR comes from a man aged 60 to 75 with colorectal cancer. The V call is TRBV5-1, the J call TRBJ2-5; D is perhaps TRBD2 (5 bases). Material: PBMCs. CDR3 in amino acids: CASSLLGPGSETQYF. Here the CDR3 DNA reads TGCGCCAGCAGCTTGCTCGGTCCGGGGTCAGAGACCCAGTACTTC.